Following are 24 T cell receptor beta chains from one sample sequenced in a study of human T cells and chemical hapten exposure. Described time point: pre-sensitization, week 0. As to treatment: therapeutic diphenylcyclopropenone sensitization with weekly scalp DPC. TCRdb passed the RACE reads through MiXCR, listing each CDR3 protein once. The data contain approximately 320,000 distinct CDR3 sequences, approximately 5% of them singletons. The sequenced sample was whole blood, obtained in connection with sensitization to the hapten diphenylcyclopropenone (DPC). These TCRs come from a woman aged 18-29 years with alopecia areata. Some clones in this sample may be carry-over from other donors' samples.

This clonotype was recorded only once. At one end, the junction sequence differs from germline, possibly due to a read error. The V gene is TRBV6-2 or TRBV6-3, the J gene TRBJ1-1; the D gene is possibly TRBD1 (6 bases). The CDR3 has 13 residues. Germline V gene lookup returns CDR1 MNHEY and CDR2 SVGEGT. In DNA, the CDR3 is TGTACCAGCAGTTACAGGGCCAACACTGAAGCTTTCTTT. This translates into CTSSYRANTEAFF.

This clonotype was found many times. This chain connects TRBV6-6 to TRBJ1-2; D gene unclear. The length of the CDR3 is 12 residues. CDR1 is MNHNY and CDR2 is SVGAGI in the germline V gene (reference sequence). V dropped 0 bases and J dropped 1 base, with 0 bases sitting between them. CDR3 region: CASSYSNYGYTF. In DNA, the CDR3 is TGTGCCAGCAGTTACTCTAACTATGGCTACACCTTC.

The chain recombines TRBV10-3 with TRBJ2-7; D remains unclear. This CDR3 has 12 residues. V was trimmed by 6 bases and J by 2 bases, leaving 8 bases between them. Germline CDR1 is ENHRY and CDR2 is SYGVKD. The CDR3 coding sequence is TGTGCCATCAGGGACGGCACCTACGAGCAGTACTTC. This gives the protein CAIRDGTYEQYF.

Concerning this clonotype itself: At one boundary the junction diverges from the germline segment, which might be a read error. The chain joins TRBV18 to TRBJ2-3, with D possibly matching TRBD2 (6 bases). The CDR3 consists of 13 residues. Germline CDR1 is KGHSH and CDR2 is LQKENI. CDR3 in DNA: TGTGCCAGCTCACCAGACAGAGGGACTCCCGGGGACTTT. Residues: CASSPDRGTPGDF.

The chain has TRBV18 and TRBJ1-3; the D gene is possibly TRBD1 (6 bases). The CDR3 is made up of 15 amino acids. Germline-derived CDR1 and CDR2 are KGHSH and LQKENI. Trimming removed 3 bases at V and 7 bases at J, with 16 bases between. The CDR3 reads CASSPRPGASNTIYF. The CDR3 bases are TGTGCCAGCTCACCCCGGCCGGGGGCGTCTAACACCATATATTTT. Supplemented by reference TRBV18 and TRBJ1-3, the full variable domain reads NAGVMQNPRHLVRRRGQEARLRCSPMKGHSHVYWYRQLPEEGLKFMVYLQKENIIDESGMPKERFSAEFPKEGPSILRIQQVVRGDSAAYFCASSPRPGASNTIYFGEGSWLTVV.

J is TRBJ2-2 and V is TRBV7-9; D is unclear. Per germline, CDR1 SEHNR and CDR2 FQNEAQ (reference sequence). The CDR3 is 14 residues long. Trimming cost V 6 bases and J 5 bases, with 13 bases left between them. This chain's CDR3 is CASSRHFGTGELFF. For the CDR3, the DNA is TGTGCCAGCAGTCGTCATTTTGGGACCGGGGAGCTGTTTTTT.

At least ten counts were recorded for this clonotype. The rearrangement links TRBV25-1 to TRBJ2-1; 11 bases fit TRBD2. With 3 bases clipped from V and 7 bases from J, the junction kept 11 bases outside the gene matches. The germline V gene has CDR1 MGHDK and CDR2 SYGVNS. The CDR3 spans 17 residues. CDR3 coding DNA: TGTGCCAGCAGTGAGTACTTAGCGGGGGGGCCCGGGAATGAGCAGTTCTTC. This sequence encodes CASSEYLAGGPGNEQFF.

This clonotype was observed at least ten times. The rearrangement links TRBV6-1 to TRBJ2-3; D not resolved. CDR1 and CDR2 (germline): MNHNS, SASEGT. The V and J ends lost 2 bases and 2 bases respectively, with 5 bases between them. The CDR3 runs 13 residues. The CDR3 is CASSETPTDTQYF. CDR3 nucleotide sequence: TGTGCCAGCAGTGAAACCCCCACAGATACGCAGTATTTT.

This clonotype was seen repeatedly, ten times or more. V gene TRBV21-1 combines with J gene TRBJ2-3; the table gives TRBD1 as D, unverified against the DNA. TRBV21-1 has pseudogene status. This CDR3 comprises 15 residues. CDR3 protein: CASSKAEAEGDTQYF. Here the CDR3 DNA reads TGTGCCAGCAGCAAAGCCGAGGCCGAGGGGGATACGCAGTATTTT.

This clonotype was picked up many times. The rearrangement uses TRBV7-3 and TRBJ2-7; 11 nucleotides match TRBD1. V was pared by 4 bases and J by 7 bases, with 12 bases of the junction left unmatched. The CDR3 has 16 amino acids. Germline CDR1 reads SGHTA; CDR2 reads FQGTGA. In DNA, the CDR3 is TGTGCCAGCAGCTCGCCTCTCGGACAGGGGGCTATTGAGCAGTACTTC. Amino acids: CASSSPLGQGAIEQYF.

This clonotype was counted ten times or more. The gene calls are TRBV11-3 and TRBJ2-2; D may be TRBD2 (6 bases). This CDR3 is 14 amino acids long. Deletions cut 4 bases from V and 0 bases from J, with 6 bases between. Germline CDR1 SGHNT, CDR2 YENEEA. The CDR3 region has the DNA TGTGCCAGCAGCTCGGGGGCGAACACCGGGGAGCTGTTTTTT. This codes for CASSSGANTGELFF.

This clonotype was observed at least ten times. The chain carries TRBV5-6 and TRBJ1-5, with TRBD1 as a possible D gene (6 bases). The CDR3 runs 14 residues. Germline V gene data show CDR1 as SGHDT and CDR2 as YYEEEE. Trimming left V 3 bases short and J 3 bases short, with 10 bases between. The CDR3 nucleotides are TGTGCCAGCAGCTCGGACAGTCTCAATCAGCCCCAGCATTTT. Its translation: CASSSDSLNQPQHF.

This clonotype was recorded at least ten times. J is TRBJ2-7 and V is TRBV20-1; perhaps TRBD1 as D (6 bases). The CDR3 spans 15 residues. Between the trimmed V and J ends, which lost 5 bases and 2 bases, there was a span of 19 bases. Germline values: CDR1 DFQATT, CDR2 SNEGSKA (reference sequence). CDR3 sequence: CSAGPSRDIAYEQYF. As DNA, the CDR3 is TGCAGTGCTGGGCCCTCCCGGGACATAGCCTACGAGCAGTACTTC.

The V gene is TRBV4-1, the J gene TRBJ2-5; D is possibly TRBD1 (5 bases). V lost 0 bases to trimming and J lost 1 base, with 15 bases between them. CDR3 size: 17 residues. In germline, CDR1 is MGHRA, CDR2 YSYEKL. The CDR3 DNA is TGCGCCAGCAGCCAAGATCCCCCGTTAGGGGCCCAAGAGACCCAGTACTTC. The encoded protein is CASSQDPPLGAQETQYF.

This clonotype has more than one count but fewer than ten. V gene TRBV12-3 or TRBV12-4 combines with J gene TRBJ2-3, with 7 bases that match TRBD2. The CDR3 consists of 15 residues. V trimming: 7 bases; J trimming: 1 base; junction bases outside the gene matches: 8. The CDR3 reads CASIPGGPGTDTQYF. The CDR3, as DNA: TGTGCCAGCATCCCGGGGGGTCCTGGCACAGATACGCAGTATTTT.

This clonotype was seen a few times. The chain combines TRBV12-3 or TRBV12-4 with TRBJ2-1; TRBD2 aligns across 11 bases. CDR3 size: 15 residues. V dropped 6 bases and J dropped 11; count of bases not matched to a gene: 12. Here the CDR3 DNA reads TGTGCCAGCAGCCCGGGACTAGCGGAACAAATGAAGCAGTTCTTC. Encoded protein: CASSPGLAEQMKQFF.

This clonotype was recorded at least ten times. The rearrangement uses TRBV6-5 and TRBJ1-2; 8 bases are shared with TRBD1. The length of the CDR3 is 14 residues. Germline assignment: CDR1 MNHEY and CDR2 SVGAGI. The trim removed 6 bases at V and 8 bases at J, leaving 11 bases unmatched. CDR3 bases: TGTGCCAGCAGCCCCTCTTGGACAGGGAGAGGCTACACCTTC. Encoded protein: CASSPSWTGRGYTF.

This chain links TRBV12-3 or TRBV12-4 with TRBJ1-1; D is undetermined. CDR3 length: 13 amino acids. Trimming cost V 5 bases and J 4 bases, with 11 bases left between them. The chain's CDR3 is CASSRGIVTEAFF. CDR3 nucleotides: TGTGCCAGCAGTCGAGGGATAGTCACTGAAGCTTTCTTT.

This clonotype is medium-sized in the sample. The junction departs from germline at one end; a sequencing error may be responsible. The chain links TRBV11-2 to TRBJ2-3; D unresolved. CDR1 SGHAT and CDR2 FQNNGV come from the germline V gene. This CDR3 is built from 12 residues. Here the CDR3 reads CASSFGADTQYF. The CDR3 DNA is TGCGCCAGCAGCTTTGGTGCAGATACGCAGTATTTT.

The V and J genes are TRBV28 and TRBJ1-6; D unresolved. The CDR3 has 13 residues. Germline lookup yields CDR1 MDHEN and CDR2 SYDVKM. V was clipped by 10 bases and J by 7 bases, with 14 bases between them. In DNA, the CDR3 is TGTGCCATTGCCACGTATAACAATTCACCCCTCCACTTT. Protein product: CAIATYNNSPLHF.

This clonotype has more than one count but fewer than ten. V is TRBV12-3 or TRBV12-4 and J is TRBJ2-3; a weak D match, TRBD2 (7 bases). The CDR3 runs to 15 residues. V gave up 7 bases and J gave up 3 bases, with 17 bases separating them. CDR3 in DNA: TGTGCCAGCACCCCTTTCGGGGGGCAGACAGATACGCAGTATTTT. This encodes CASTPFGGQTDTQYF.

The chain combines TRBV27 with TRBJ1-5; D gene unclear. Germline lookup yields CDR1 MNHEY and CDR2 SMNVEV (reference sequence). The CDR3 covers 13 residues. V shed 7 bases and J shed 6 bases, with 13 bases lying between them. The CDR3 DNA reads TGTGCCAGCACCCTAACGTGGGGTCAGCCCCAGCATTTT. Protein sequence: CASTLTWGQPQHF.

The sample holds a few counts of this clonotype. Here the CDR3 reads CASSPDRGLTDTQYF. The CDR3 DNA reads as TGTGCCAGCAGCCCCGACAGGGGCCTCACAGATACGCAGTATTTT. V usage is TRBV7-9 and J usage is TRBJ2-3, with 8 bases aligning to TRBD1. With V trimmed by 5 bases and J by 2 bases, 6 bases remained unmatched. This CDR3 comprises 15 residues. CDR1 and CDR2 (germline): SEHNR, FQNEAQ (reference sequence).

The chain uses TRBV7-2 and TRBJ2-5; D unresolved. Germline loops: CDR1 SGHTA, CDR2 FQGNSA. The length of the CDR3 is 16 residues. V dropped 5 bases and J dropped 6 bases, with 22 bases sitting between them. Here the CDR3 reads CASSHNLGLSRKTQYF. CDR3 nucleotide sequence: TGTGCCAGCAGCCACAACCTCGGCCTCTCGCGGAAGACCCAGTACTTC.